One sample yielded the 15 T cell receptor beta chains listed below, sequenced in a study of cytomegalovirus exposure and HLA in healthy donors. The PCR employed 60 Vbeta primers together with 13 Jbeta primers. Sequenced by immunoSEQ multiplex PCR; TCRdb stores in-frame clones only, minus some. Of more than 150,000 clones in the sample, roughly 80% were seen once. Sequences were obtained from PBMCs. The receptors originated from a woman aged 18 to 35 in good health and CMV-seronegative.

V and J are TRBV13 and TRBJ2-3; D may be TRBD2 (7 bases). Germline CDR1 and CDR2: PRHDT and FYEKMQ (reference sequence). The CDR3 is 16 residues long. Trimming shortened V by 1 base and J by 0 bases, and 11 bases separated the two germline ends. The CDR3 protein is CASSLDAGASTDTQYF. Written as DNA, the CDR3 is TGTGCCAGCAGCTTAGATGCGGGGGCTAGCACAGATACGCAGTATTTT. Full variable domain (remainder filled in from reference TRBV13 and TRBJ2-3): AAGVIQSPRHLIKEKRETATLKCYPIPRHDTVYWYQQGPGQDPQFLISFYEKMQSDKGSIPDRFSAQQFSDYHSELNMSSLELGDSALYFCASSLDAGASTDTQYFGPGTRLTVL.

The rearrangement uses TRBV5-1 and TRBJ2-3; D unresolved. CDR3 length equals 13 residues. Trimming cost V 7 bases and J 4 bases, with 13 bases left between them. CDR1 SGHRS and CDR2 YFSETQ come from the germline V gene. The DNA for the CDR3 is TGCGCCAGCTACGTTAACTTAGCAGATACGCAGTATTTT. Amino acids: CASYVNLADTQYF.

The rearrangement uses TRBV28 and TRBJ1-3; D is perhaps TRBD1 (5 bases). Looked up from germline, CDR1 is MDHEN and CDR2 is SYDVKM. The CDR3 contains 16 residues. The V and J ends lost 5 bases and 0 bases respectively, with 14 bases between them. CDR3: CASSPSTAYSGNTIYF. The CDR3, as DNA: TGTGCCAGCAGTCCATCGACAGCCTACTCTGGAAACACCATATATTTT.

V usage is TRBV7-9 and J usage is TRBJ2-2, with TRBD1 matching 10 bases. Losses at the gene ends were 3 bases for V and 5 bases for J; bases not matched to a gene: 3. Germline-derived CDR1 and CDR2 are SEHNR and FQNEAQ (reference sequence). CDR3 length: 15 amino acids. DNA for the CDR3: TGTGCCAGCAGCTTGGGACAGGGGTCGACCGGGGAGCTGTTTTTT. Its protein product is CASSLGQGSTGELFF.

A few counts support this clone. The chain combines TRBV4-2 with TRBJ1-3; D gene unclear. The germline V gene has CDR1 LGHNA and CDR2 YNFKEQ. The V and J ends lost 0 bases and 0 bases respectively, with 9 bases between them. The CDR3 loop spans 16 amino acids. The CDR3 loop is CASSQDPRSSGNTIYF. CDR3 in DNA: TGTGCCAGCAGCCAAGATCCACGTAGCTCTGGAAACACCATATATTTT.

This chain connects TRBV18 to TRBJ2-7; D gene unclear. CDR1 is KGHSH and CDR2 is LQKENI in the germline V gene. V lost 4 bases, J lost 0 bases, and 10 bases lay in between. The CDR3 covers 14 residues. Written as DNA, the CDR3 is TGTGCCAGCTCACTTACAGCTTCCTCCTACGAGCAGTACTTC. It specifies CASSLTASSYEQYF.

This clone was seen only a few times. The chain joins TRBV2 to TRBJ1-2; 7 positions agree with TRBD1. This CDR3 region has 14 residues. The ends lost 6 bases at V and 4 bases at J; junction bases unmatched: 8. Germline lookup yields CDR1 SNHLY and CDR2 FYNNEI. The CDR3 loop reads CASSGGQTGYGYTF. CDR3 coding DNA: TGTGCCAGCAGCGGGGGACAGACGGGCTATGGCTACACCTTC.

This clone was counted a few times. The rearrangement joins TRBV7-9 to TRBJ1-5; perhaps TRBD1 as D (6 bases). The CDR3 has 14 residues. Trimming cost V 3 bases and J 4 bases, with 10 bases left between them. Germline V lookup: CDR1 SEHNR, CDR2 FQNEAQ (reference sequence). In nucleotides, the CDR3 is TGTGCCAGCAGCTTCGGACAGTTTAATCAGCCCCAGCATTTT. Encoded protein: CASSFGQFNQPQHF.

This chain links TRBV19 with TRBJ2-2; 9 bases are a match to TRBD2. V dropped 4 bases and J dropped 0; count of bases not matched to a gene: 3. Germline values: CDR1 LNHDA, CDR2 SQIVND (reference sequence). CDR3 length: 16 amino acids. The CDR3 region is CASSTLAGSNTGELFF. Written as DNA, the CDR3 is TGTGCCAGTAGTACGCTAGCGGGATCGAACACCGGGGAGCTGTTTTTT. Full variable domain (outside the CDR3, taken from reference TRBV19 and TRBJ2-2): DGGITQSPKYLFRKEGQNVTLSCEQNLNHDAMYWYRQDPGQGLRLIYYSQIVNDFQKGDIAEGYSVSREKKESFPLTVTSAQKNPTAFYLCASSTLAGSNTGELFFGEGSRLTVL.

This chain joins TRBV25-1 and TRBJ2-1, with TRBD2 matching over 7 bases. Germline CDR1 MGHDK, CDR2 SYGVNS. V was pared by 3 bases and J by 6 bases, with 5 bases of the junction left unmatched. CDR3 size: 14 residues. CDR3 region: CASSDLRTSNEQFF. The CDR3 DNA reads TGTGCCAGCAGTGACCTTCGGACTAGCAATGAGCAGTTCTTC.

The chain combines TRBV13 with TRBJ1-5; unclear D gene. Germline-derived CDR1 and CDR2 are PRHDT and FYEKMQ (reference sequence). This CDR3 region has 13 residues. V was clipped by 4 bases and J by 6 bases, with 10 bases between them. The CDR3 nucleotides are TGTGCCAGCAGCTCCCGGGAGGCTCAGCCCCAGCATTTT. This translates into CASSSREAQPQHF.

Note on this clone: Germline is not matched at one junction end, which may reflect a read error. The V and J genes are TRBV10-2 and TRBJ2-7; TRBD1 matches 10 bases. This CDR3 spans 13 amino acids. In germline, CDR1 is WSHSY, CDR2 SAAADI. This CDR3 reads CASRDRGAIAIDF. The CDR3 region has the DNA TGCGCCAGCAGGGACAGGGGGGCGATCGCGATCGACTTC.

This chain links TRBV2 with TRBJ1-4; D uncertain. The CDR3 covers 11 residues. In germline, CDR1 is SNHLY, CDR2 FYNNEI. V lost 4 bases, J lost 8 bases, and 5 bases lay in between. CDR3: CASSVLEKLFF. DNA for the CDR3: TGTGCCAGCAGTGTGCTAGAAAAACTGTTTTTT.

The genes are TRBV7-6 and TRBJ2-5; 12 bases are shared with TRBD2. The CDR3 is made up of 18 amino acids. CDR1 and CDR2 (germline): SGHVS, FNYEAQ. Trimming took 5 bases from V and 4 from J; bases not matched to a gene: 14. CDR3 nucleotides: TGTGCCAGCAGCCCGAGAGGACTAGCGGGGAGCGGGGGAGAGACCCAGTACTTC. This sequence encodes CASSPRGLAGSGGETQYF.

V is TRBV11-2 and J is TRBJ2-7, with D possibly being TRBD1 (6 bases). There are 12 residues in the CDR3. Germline V CDR1 and CDR2: SGHAT, FQNNGV. Trimming cost V 2 bases and J 4 bases, with 6 bases left between them. CDR3 region: CASSLTGYEQYF. Here the CDR3 DNA reads TGTGCCAGCAGCTTAACAGGGTACGAGCAGTACTTC.